This is a list of T cell receptor beta chains from one sample in a study of T cell repertoires in aging, cancer and after chemotherapy. MiXCR, applied by TCRdb to the multiplex PCR reads, yields one record per CDR3 protein. The repertoire includes around 13,000 distinct CDR3 sequences, under 40% of them detected once, and about 6.9% sits in the top ten. The sequenced sample was blood. The receptors were sampled from a human donor in good health. The donor label of this sample is uncertain. The CDR3 runs from the conserved cysteine through the conserved F or W. The order of the fields is clone size, CDR3 length, V gene, J gene, D gene, CDR3 DNA, CDR3 protein. A D gene is named only where the DNA matches it firmly. Rows give clone size only sometimes, using once, few, many, or a class for an expanded clone.

once,16,TRBV18,TRBJ1-5,.,TGTGCCAGCTCACCTTCGGGGAGGGGGAACAATCAGCCCCAGCATTTT,CASSPSGRGNNQPQHF
medium-sized,11,TRBV29-1,TRBJ1-4,.,TGCAGCGTTGGAGGGCACGAAAAACTGTTTTTT,CSVGGHEKLFF
.,17,TRBV24-1,TRBJ2-6,TRBD1,TGTGCCACCAGTGGGCGGGACAGGGTTACTGGGGCCAACGTCCTGACTTTC,CATSGRDRVTGANVLTF
.,13,TRBV5-4,TRBJ1-2,.,TGTGCCAGCAGCACGACTGCCATCTATGGCTACACCTTC,CASSTTAIYGYTF
few,14,TRBV6-5,TRBJ2-4,.,TGTGCCAGCAGCAAGGGGTTAGCCAAAAACATTCAGTACTTC,CASSKGLAKNIQYF
once,17,TRBV5-4,TRBJ1-2,TRBD1,TGTGCCAGCAGCCCCGGGGGGGGACAGGGGGACTCTGGAGGCTACACCTTC,CASSPGGGQGDSGGYTF
.,15,TRBV27,TRBJ1-3,.,TGTGCCAGCAGTTTGACAGTCAGCTCTGGAAACACCATATATTTT,CASSLTVSSGNTIYF
few,12,TRBV12-3/TRBV12-4,TRBJ2-1,TRBD1,TGTGCCAGCAGTCTACAGGGGCTTGAGCAGTTCTTC,CASSLQGLEQFF
.,14,TRBV6-1,TRBJ2-3,.,TGTGCCAGCAGTGGAGGGGGGGGTCTCCATACGCAGTATTTT,CASSGGGGLHTQYF
.,12,TRBV30,TRBJ1-2,.,TGTGCCTGGAGTCAACTTGTGGTGGGCTACACCTTC,CAWSQLVVGYTF
once,15,TRBV6-4,TRBJ2-1,TRBD2,TGTGCCAGCAGTAGACTAGCGGGAGAAATCGGTGAGCAGTTCTTC,CASSRLAGEIGEQFF
few,15,TRBV29-1,TRBJ1-1,.,TGCAGCGTTATAACCAGATCCGGATCCGAGGATGGGGCTTTCTTT,CSVITRSGSEDGAFF
.,14,TRBV19,TRBJ1-5,TRBD1,TGTGCCAGTACCCCGGAGGGACAGCGCAAGTCCCAGCATTTT,CASTPEGQRKSQHF
.,16,TRBV27,TRBJ1-2,TRBD1,TGTGCCAGCAGCAGAACCGGGACAGGGGGAGCCTATGGCTACACCTTC,CASSRTGTGGAYGYTF
.,15,TRBV6-6,TRBJ2-7,.,TGTGCCAGCACCAAGAGCCCCGACAGTCTCTACGAGCAGTACTTC,CASTKSPDSLYEQYF
.,13,TRBV19,TRBJ1-1,TRBD1,TGTGTCAGTGACAGGGGCGAGAACACTGAAGCTTTCTTT,CVSDRGENTEAFF
few,10,TRBV6-1,TRBJ2-1,.,TGTGCCAGCAGTTACAATGAGCAGTTCTTC,CASSYNEQFF
once,12,TRBV30,TRBJ1-3,TRBD1,TGTGCCTGGGGTACAGGGGCAAACACCATATATTTT,CAWGTGANTIYF
.,16,TRBV19,TRBJ1-1,.,TGTGCCAGTAGGTCTATGGGGCGCGGGATGAACACTGAAGCTTTCTTT,CASRSMGRGMNTEAFF
few,14,TRBV6-4,TRBJ2-3,TRBD2,TGTGCCAGCAGTGAAGCGGGGGGCACAGATACGCAGTATTTT,CASSEAGGTDTQYF
once,12,TRBV12-3/TRBV12-4,TRBJ1-3,.,TGTGCCAGCAGTTTTTGGGGGACGGCCATATATTTT,CASSFWGTAIYF
medium-sized,13,TRBV29-1,TRBJ1-6,.,TGCAGCGTTACCAGCACGGCCGATTCACCCCTCCACTTT,CSVTSTADSPLHF
medium-sized,14,TRBV19,TRBJ2-3,.,TGTGCCAGTAGTCGACTAGAGTTTTCAGATACGCAGTATTTT,CASSRLEFSDTQYF
.,15,TRBV19,TRBJ2-7,TRBD2,TGTGCCAGTAGTACCCCTAGCGGGAGCTCCTACGAGCAGTACTTC,CASSTPSGSSYEQYF
.,17,TRBV10-3,TRBJ2-1,TRBD2,TGTGCCATCAGTGGGTCGGATGGCGGGAGGGGAAACAATGAGCAGTTCTTC,CAISGSDGGRGNNEQFF
.,14,TRBV5-4,TRBJ1-1,.,TGTGCCAGCAGCTTGAGACACCAGAACACTGAAGCTTTCTTT,CASSLRHQNTEAFF
few,14,TRBV6-2/TRBV6-3,TRBJ2-3,TRBD2,TGTGCCAGCAGATGGGGGGGGAACACAGATACGCAGTATTTT,CASRWGGNTDTQYF
.,14,TRBV6-5,TRBJ2-7,.,TGTGCCAGCAGTTACTCGACAGTGGGTTACGAGCAGTACTTC,CASSYSTVGYEQYF
medium-sized,14,TRBV15,TRBJ2-2,.,TGTGCCACCAGCAGAGATCAACACACCGGGGAGCTGTTTTTT,CATSRDQHTGELFF
.,17,TRBV18,TRBJ2-4,TRBD2,TGTGCCAGCTCACCCGGGACTAGCGGGAGGCGAGGAGACATTCAGTACTTC,CASSPGTSGRRGDIQYF
few,15,TRBV6-5,TRBJ2-2,TRBD2,TGTGCCAGCAGTACCGGGACTAGCAACACCGGGGAGCTGTTTTTT,CASSTGTSNTGELFF
few,16,TRBV15,TRBJ2-2,TRBD2,TGTGCCACCAGTGTCGTTGGTAGCGGGAGCCCCGGGGAGCTGTTTTTT,CATSVVGSGSPGELFF
.,13,TRBV27,TRBJ1-3,.,TGTGCCAGCAGGACAGGCTCTGGAAACACCATATATTTT,CASRTGSGNTIYF
few,14,TRBV30,TRBJ2-3,.,TGTGCCTGGAGTGCTGGGGGGTCTCAGGTTACGCAGTATTTT,CAWSAGGSQVTQYF
.,12,TRBV6-6,TRBJ2-7,.,TGTGCCAGCAGTCTAAGCTCCTACGAGCAGTACTTC,CASSLSSYEQYF
.,14,TRBV27,TRBJ1-5,.,TGTGCCAGCAGTTTAAAAGCCGGGAATCAGCCCCAGCATTTT,CASSLKAGNQPQHF
.,15,TRBV27,TRBJ2-1,TRBD2,TGTGCCAGCAGTCCTAGCGGGGCCGCCTACAATGAGCAGTTCTTC,CASSPSGAAYNEQFF
.,13,TRBV6-5,TRBJ1-1,.,TGTGCCAGCAGTCCAGGACAGAACACTGAAGCTTTCTTT,CASSPGQNTEAFF
.,18,TRBV12-3/TRBV12-4,TRBJ2-3,.,TGTGCCAGCAGTTTTAGGGGCACGATGGCCCTCCGCACAGATACGCAGTATTTT,CASSFRGTMALRTDTQYF
few,14,TRBV30,TRBJ2-3,TRBD2,TGTGCCTGGAGGACTAGCGGGAGGGCAGATACGCAGTATTTT,CAWRTSGRADTQYF
.,12,TRBV5-3,TRBJ1-2,.,TGTGCCAGAAGCTTGATATTGGTTGGCTACACCTTC,CARSLILVGYTF
.,17,TRBV18,TRBJ2-1,.,TGTGCCAGCTCACCCACGAGGGGAGGAAGCTCCTACAATGAGCAGTTCTTC,CASSPTRGGSSYNEQFF
.,16,TRBV15,TRBJ2-7,TRBD2,TGTGCCACCAGCAGAGGCGGGACTAGCGGGGCCTACGAGCAGTACTTC,CATSRGGTSGAYEQYF
medium-sized,12,TRBV19,TRBJ2-2,.,TGTGCCAGTAGTCTAACGGCGGGGGAGCTGTTTTTT,CASSLTAGELFF
medium-sized,13,TRBV29-1,TRBJ2-7,.,TGCAGCGTCCTCCCACTGGGGGGCTCCGAGCAGTACTTC,CSVLPLGGSEQYF
few,15,TRBV10-3,TRBJ2-1,TRBD2,TGTGCCATCAGTGAGTCGGGACTAGCGGAGGATGAGCAGTTCTTC,CAISESGLAEDEQFF
.,14,TRBV6-5,TRBJ1-5,.,TGTGCCAGCAGTTCTGCAGGCCCTAGGGTGCCCCAGCATTTT,CASSSAGPRVPQHF
few,15,TRBV30,TRBJ2-2,.,TGTGCCTGGAGGGGGCAGGGAAGAGACACCGGGGAGCTGTTTTTT,CAWRGQGRDTGELFF
.,14,TRBV5-6,TRBJ2-5,TRBD2,TGTGCCAGCACCAGATTGCTAGCGGGAGAGACCCAGTACTTC,CASTRLLAGETQYF
few,18,TRBV19,TRBJ1-4,.,TGTGCCAGTAGTAGAAAAGGGGCGCCGAACCCAACTAATGAAAAACTGTTTTTT,CASSRKGAPNPTNEKLFF
.,14,TRBV7-9,TRBJ2-5,TRBD2,TGCGCCAGCAGCTCTAGCGGGGGGGAAGAGACCCAGTACTTC,CASSSSGGEETQYF
few,14,TRBV5-5,TRBJ2-7,TRBD2,TGTGCCAGCAGCCCATTAGCGGGAGACTACGAGCAGTACTTC,CASSPLAGDYEQYF